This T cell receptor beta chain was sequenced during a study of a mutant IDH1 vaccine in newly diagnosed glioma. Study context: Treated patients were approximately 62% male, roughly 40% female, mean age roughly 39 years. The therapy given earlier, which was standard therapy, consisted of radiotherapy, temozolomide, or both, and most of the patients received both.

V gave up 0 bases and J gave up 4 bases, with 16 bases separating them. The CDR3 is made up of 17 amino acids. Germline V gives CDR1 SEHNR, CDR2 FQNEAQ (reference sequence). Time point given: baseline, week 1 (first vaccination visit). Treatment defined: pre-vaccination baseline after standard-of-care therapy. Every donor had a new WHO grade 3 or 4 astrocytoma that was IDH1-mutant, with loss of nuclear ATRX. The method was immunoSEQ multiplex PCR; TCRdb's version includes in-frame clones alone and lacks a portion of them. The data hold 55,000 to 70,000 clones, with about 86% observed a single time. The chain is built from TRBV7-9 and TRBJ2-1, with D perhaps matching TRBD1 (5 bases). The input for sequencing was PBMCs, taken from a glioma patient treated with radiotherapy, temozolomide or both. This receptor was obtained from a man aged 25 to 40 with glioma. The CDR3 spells CASSLAPWGSVYNEQFF. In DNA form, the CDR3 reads TGTGCCAGCAGCTTAGCGCCTTGGGGCAGCGTTTACAATGAGCAGTTCTTC.